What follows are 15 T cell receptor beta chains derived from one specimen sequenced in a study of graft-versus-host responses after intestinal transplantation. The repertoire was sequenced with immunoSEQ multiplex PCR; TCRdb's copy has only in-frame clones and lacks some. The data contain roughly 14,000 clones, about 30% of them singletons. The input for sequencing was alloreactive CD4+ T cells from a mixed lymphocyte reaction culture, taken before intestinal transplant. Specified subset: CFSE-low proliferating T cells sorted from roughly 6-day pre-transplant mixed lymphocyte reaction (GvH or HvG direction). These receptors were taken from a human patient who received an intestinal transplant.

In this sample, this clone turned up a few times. In DNA form, the CDR3 reads TGTGCCAGCACTGAGGTGACCAAGCAGTTCTTC. As protein: CASTEVTKQFF. The chain links TRBV2 to TRBJ2-1; D gene uncertain. With 7 bases removed from V and 11 bases from J, the gap between germline ends came to 12 bases. CDR1 is SNHLY and CDR2 is FYNNEI in the germline V gene. The CDR3 runs to 11 residues. Drawing the rest from reference TRBV2 and TRBJ2-1, the complete variable domain is EPEVTQTPSHQVTQMGQEVILRCVPISNHLYFYWYRQILGQKVEFLVSFYNNEISEKSEIFDDQFSVERPDGSNFTLKIRSTKLEDSAMYFCASTEVTKQFFGPGTRLTVL.

The CDR3: CASSFRQTIQFF. In DNA, the CDR3 is TGTGCCAGCAGCTTCCGTCAGACTATTCAGTTCTTC. The chain combines TRBV7-9 with TRBJ2-1; a possible D gene is TRBD2 (5 bases). Germline V CDR1 and CDR2: SEHNR, FQNEAQ (reference sequence). V was pared by 3 bases and J by 13 bases, with 13 bases between. CDR3 length equals 12 residues. Using reference TRBV7-9 and TRBJ2-1 for the parts outside the CDR3, the full variable domain is DTGVSQNPRHKITKRGQNVTFRCDPISEHNRLYWYRQTLGQGPEFLTYFQNEAQLEKSRLLSDRFSAERPKGSFSTLEIQRTEQGDSAMYLCASSFRQTIQFFGPGTRLTVL.

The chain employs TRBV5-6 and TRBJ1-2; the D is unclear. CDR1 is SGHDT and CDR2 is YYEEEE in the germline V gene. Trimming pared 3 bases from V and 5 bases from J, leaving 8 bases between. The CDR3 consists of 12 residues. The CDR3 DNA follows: TGTGCCAGCAGCTCGGCCCCTTATGGCTACACCTTC. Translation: CASSSAPYGYTF.

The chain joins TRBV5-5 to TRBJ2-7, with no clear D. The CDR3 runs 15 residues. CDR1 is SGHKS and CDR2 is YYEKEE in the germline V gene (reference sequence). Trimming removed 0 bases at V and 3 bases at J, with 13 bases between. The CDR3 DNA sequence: TGTGCCAGCAGCTTGGACAGCACCGGGCACTACGAGCAGTACTTC. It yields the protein CASSLDSTGHYEQYF. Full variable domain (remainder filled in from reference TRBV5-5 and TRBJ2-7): DAGVTQSPTHLIKTRGQQVTLRCSPISGHKSVSWYQQVLGQGPQFIFQYYEKEERGRGNFPDRFSARQFPNYSSELNVNALLLGDSALYLCASSLDSTGHYEQYFGPGTRLTVT.

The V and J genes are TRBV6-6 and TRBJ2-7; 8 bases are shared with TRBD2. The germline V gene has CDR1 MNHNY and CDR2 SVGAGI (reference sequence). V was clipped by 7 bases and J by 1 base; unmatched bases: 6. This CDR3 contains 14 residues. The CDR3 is CASMPLAASYEQYF. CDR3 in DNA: TGTGCCAGCATGCCACTAGCGGCATCCTACGAGCAGTACTTC.

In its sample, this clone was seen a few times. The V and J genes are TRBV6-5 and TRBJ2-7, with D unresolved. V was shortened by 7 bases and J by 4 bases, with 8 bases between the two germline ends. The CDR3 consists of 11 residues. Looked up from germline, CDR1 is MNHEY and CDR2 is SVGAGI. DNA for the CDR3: TGTGCCAGCAAAGAAGGATACGAGCAGTACTTC. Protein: CASKEGYEQYF.

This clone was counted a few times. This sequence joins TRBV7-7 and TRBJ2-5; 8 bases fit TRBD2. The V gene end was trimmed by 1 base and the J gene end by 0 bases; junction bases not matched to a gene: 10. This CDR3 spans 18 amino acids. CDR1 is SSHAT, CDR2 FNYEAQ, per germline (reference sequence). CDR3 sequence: CASSLGVAGGLYQETQYF. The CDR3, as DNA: TGTGCCAGCAGCTTAGGGGTGGCGGGGGGCTTGTACCAAGAGACCCAGTACTTC.

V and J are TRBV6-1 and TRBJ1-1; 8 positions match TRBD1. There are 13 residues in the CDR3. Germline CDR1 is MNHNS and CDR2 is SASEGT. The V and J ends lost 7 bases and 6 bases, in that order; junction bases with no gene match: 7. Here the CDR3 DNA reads TGTGCCAGCACCGCGACAGGGGTCCCTGAAGCTTTCTTT. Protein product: CASTATGVPEAFF.

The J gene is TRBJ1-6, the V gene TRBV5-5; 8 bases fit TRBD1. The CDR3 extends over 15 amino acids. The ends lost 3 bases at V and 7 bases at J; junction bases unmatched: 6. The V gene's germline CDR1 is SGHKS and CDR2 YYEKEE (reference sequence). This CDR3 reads CASSWAGTGNSPLHF. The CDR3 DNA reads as TGTGCCAGCAGCTGGGCCGGGACAGGAAATTCACCCCTCCACTTT. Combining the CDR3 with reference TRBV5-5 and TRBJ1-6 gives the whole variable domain DAGVTQSPTHLIKTRGQQVTLRCSPISGHKSVSWYQQVLGQGPQFIFQYYEKEERGRGNFPDRFSARQFPNYSSELNVNALLLGDSALYLCASSWAGTGNSPLHFGNGTRLTVT.

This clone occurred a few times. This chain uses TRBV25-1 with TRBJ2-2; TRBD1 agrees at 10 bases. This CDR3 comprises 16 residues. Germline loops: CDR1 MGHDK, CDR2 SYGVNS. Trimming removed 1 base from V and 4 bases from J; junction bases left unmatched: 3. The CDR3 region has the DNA TGTGCCAGCAGTGAATTAGGGGACAGGGGCACCGGGGAGCTGTTTTTT. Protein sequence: CASSELGDRGTGELFF.

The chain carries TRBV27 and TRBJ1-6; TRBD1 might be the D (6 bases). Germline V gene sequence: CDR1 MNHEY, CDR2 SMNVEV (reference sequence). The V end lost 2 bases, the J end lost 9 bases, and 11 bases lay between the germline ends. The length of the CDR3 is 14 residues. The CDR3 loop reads CASSLQGRGSPLHF. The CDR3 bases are TGTGCCAGCAGTTTACAGGGGCGCGGTTCACCCCTCCACTTT.

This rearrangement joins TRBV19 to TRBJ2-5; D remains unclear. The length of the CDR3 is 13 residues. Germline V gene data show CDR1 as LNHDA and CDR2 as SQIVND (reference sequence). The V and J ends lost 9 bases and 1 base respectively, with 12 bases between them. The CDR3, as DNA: TGTGCCAGCTCTAATCGAGCCCAAGAGACCCAGTACTTC. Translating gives CASSNRAQETQYF.

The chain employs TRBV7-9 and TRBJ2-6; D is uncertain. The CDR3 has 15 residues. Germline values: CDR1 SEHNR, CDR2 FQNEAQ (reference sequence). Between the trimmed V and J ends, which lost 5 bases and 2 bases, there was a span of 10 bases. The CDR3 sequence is CASSPRQTGANVLTF. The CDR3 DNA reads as TGTGCCAGCAGCCCCCGGCAAACTGGGGCCAACGTCCTGACTTTC.

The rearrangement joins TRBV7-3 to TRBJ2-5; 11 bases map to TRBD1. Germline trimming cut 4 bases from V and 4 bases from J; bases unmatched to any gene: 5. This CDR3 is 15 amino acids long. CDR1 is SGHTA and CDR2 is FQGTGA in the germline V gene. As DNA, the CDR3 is TGTGCCAGCAGCTCTGGGACAGGGGGGGGAGAGACCCAGTACTTC. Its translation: CASSSGTGGGETQYF.

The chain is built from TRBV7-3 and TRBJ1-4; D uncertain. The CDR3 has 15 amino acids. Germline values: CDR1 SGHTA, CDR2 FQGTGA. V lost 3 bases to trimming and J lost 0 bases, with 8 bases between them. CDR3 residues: CASSLGSSTNEKLFF. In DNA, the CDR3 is TGTGCCAGCAGCTTGGGCTCCTCAACTAATGAAAAACTGTTTTTT. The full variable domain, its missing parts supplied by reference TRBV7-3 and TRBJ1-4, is GAGVSQTPSNKVTEKGKYVELRCDPISGHTALYWYRQSLGQGPEFLIYFQGTGAADDSGLPNDRFFAVRPEGSVSTLKIQRTERGDSAVYLCASSLGSSTNEKLFFGSGTQLSVL.